Listed below are T cell receptor beta chains from one sample, sequenced in a study of shared clonotypes between healthy human individuals. Data came from immunoSEQ multiplex PCR; TCRdb stores just in-frame clones and leaves some out. The data show under 750,000 clones, just under 75% seen once. The sample taken for sequencing was memory CD4+ T cells sorted from blood. The receptors shown here come from a woman in her 30s in good health. Both conserved end residues are part of each CDR3. D genes are given only for firm matches. Clone size is stated in some rows and not others, as once, few, many or a class when expanded.

TGTGCCAGCAGTGAAATCGGGAGACCCTACGAGCAGTACTTC | CASSEIGRPYEQYF | TRBJ2-7 | TRBV6-1 | . | .
TGTGCCAGCAGTCCCCCGGGACAGGGGAACACTGAAGCTTTCTTT | CASSPPGQGNTEAFF | TRBJ1-1 | TRBV28 | few | TRBD1
TGTGCCAGTAGTGGACAGTCCTCAACTAATGAAAAACTGTTTTTT | CASSGQSSTNEKLFF | TRBJ1-4 | TRBV19 | many | .
TGTGCCAGCAGCGTCTTTAGCAATCAGCCCCAGCATTTT | CASSVFSNQPQHF | TRBJ1-5 | TRBV6-4 | once | .
TGTGCCAGCAGCTTCGGCAGGAACACTGAAGCTTTCTTT | CASSFGRNTEAFF | TRBJ1-1 | TRBV7-3 | . | .
TGCGCCAGCAGCGTCAGGGGATTAGATGAGCAGTTCTTC | CASSVRGLDEQFF | TRBJ2-1 | TRBV5-1 | . | .
TGTGCCTGGAGTGTACGACGACAACATGGAGGCTACGAGCAGTACTTC | CAWSVRRQHGGYEQYF | TRBJ2-7 | TRBV30 | . | .
TGTGCCAGCGAACCGGGGACTTCATACAATGAGCAGTTCTTC | CASEPGTSYNEQFF | TRBJ2-1 | TRBV19 | . | .
TGCGCCAGCAGCTTGGACGCGGGAGTAGATACGCAGTATTTT | CASSLDAGVDTQYF | TRBJ2-3 | TRBV5-1 | few | TRBD2
TGCGCCAGCAGCCAAGCGCACAGGGCACCTCCCGGGGAGCTGTTTTTT | CASSQAHRAPPGELFF | TRBJ2-2 | TRBV4-1 | . | .
TGTGCCAGCATGAGTAGCGGGCGCACAGATACGCAGTATTTT | CASMSSGRTDTQYF | TRBJ2-3 | TRBV6-1 | few | TRBD2
TGCGCCAGCAGCGAGGGGATGCTAGCGGGATCGAGCGGGGAGCTGTTTTTT | CASSEGMLAGSSGELFF | TRBJ2-2 | TRBV5-1 | . | TRBD2
TGTGCCAGCAGTTTCAAGCTTCCGCATACCTACGAGCAGTACTTC | CASSFKLPHTYEQYF | TRBJ2-7 | TRBV28 | . | .
TGTGCCAGCAGCTTAGGACTAGCAGACAATGAGCAGTTCTTC | CASSLGLADNEQFF | TRBJ2-1 | TRBV11-1 | . | TRBD2
TGTGCCAGCAGTTTGGGTAAGGGACGCGACACTGAAGCTTTCTTT | CASSLGKGRDTEAFF | TRBJ1-1 | TRBV28 | . | .
TGCGCCAGCAGCTTGGCGCCCGACAGGGACACTGAAGCTTTCTTT | CASSLAPDRDTEAFF | TRBJ1-1 | TRBV5-1 | . | TRBD1
TGTGCCAGCAGCCAAGTGACCAACGAGCAGTACTTC | CASSQVTNEQYF | TRBJ2-7 | TRBV14 | . | .
TGCGCCAGCAGCTTCAGGGTAGAAGAGACCCAGTACTTC | CASSFRVEETQYF | TRBJ2-5 | TRBV5-1 | . | .
TGTGCCACCAGCAGCCAACCAAACACTGAAGCTTTCTTT | CATSSQPNTEAFF | TRBJ1-1 | TRBV15 | . | .
TGTGCCAGCAGTTCGCGGGGGGTTGAACTGTTTTTT | CASSSRGVELFF | TRBJ2-2 | TRBV5-4 | . | TRBD2
TGTGCCAGCAGTAGCGGGGGGAGCAATGAGCAGTTCTTC | CASSSGGSNEQFF | TRBJ2-1 | TRBV11-2 | . | TRBD2
TGTGCCAGCAGTGACAGGACAGGGAGAAACTATGGCTACACCTTC | CASSDRTGRNYGYTF | TRBJ1-2 | TRBV6-1 | few | TRBD1
TGTGCCAGCAGCTCCCGGACAGTGAGCACAGATACGCAGTATTTT | CASSSRTVSTDTQYF | TRBJ2-3 | TRBV11-2 | . | .
TGCGCCAGCAGCACCTCCACAGGGTCTGGGGCCAACGTCCTGACTTTC | CASSTSTGSGANVLTF | TRBJ2-6 | TRBV5-1 | . | .
TGTGCCAGCAGCCCCGGAAGTTACGTGAATGAGCAGTTCTTC | CASSPGSYVNEQFF | TRBJ2-1 | TRBV7-3 | few | .
TGTGCCAGCAGCTTTGGGAGACTATCCTACGAGCAGTACTTC | CASSFGRLSYEQYF | TRBJ2-7 | TRBV5-8 | . | .
TGTGCCACCAGCAGAGATTGGGGGGCGCCGGTAATCATTCAGTACTTC | CATSRDWGAPVIIQYF | TRBJ2-4 | TRBV15 | many | .
TGTGCCACCAGCACGCGACAGGGGACCTTGAGCTCCTACGAGCAGTACTTC | CATSTRQGTLSSYEQYF | TRBJ2-7 | TRBV15 | . | TRBD1
TGTGCCAGCAGCTTAGAACTTATCGGGTTCGAGCAGTACTTC | CASSLELIGFEQYF | TRBJ2-7 | TRBV11-3 | . | .
TGTGCCAGCAGCTTAGGACGACAGGGGTACGAGCAGTACTTC | CASSLGRQGYEQYF | TRBJ2-7 | TRBV7-8 | . | TRBD1
TGTGCCAGCTCACCATGGGAAGAGACCCAGTACTTC | CASSPWEETQYF | TRBJ2-5 | TRBV18 | few | .
TGCAGCGTTAAGACAGGTTCGGATCAGCCCCAGCATTTT | CSVKTGSDQPQHF | TRBJ1-5 | TRBV29-1 | . | .
TGTGCCAGCAGTTTGGGTTACGAGCAGTACTTC | CASSLGYEQYF | TRBJ2-7 | TRBV28 | few | .
TGTGCCAGCAGTGATTCCCCGACGGGACTAGCGACAGAGACCCAGTACTTC | CASSDSPTGLATETQYF | TRBJ2-5 | TRBV25-1 | once | TRBD2
TGTGCCAGCAGCCTAGGACAGGGGTTTGGCGAGCAGTACTTC | CASSLGQGFGEQYF | TRBJ2-7 | TRBV7-9 | . | TRBD1
TGTGCCAGCAGTCCACTCGACAGCCGAGGGGAAAAACTGTTTTTT | CASSPLDSRGEKLFF | TRBJ1-4 | TRBV28 | . | .
TGTGCCAGCAGTGCAGGGGCTAGCGGGAGGGAGTCTCGATTCTTC | CASSAGASGRESRFF | TRBJ2-1 | TRBV6-1 | . | TRBD2
TGTGCCAGCAGCGTAACGACTAGCGGAGGTTGGGATACGCAGTATTTT | CASSVTTSGGWDTQYF | TRBJ2-3 | TRBV7-9 | many | TRBD2
TGTGCCAGCAGCTTGAGGGACAGGCCGTACGAGCAGTACTTC | CASSLRDRPYEQYF | TRBJ2-7 | TRBV5-6 | . | TRBD1
TGTGCCAGCAGCTGGACAGGGAGCTCCTACGAGCAGTACTTC | CASSWTGSSYEQYF | TRBJ2-7 | TRBV7-9 | . | TRBD1
TGTGCCTGGAGTGTACGACGGGCTGATACGCAGTATTTT | CAWSVRRADTQYF | TRBJ2-3 | TRBV30 | many | .
TGTGCCAGCAGTTACTCGGGGTTAAACACTGAAGCTTTCTTT | CASSYSGLNTEAFF | TRBJ1-1 | TRBV6-6 | . | .
TGTGCCAGCACACGACAGCTAAACTATGGCTACACCTTC | CASTRQLNYGYTF | TRBJ1-2 | TRBV28 | . | .